This T cell receptor beta chain was found in a study of shared clonotypes between healthy human individuals. In this sample, this clone turned up a few times. Within the sample, other DNA sequences also encode this same CDR3. CDR1 and CDR2 (germline): SGHTA, FQGNSA. The V end lost 1 base, the J end lost 6 bases, and 14 bases lay between the germline ends. CDR3 length: 15 residues. The repertoire was sequenced with immunoSEQ multiplex PCR; TCRdb's copy has only in-frame clones and lacks some. The sample records hundreds of thousands of clones, around two thirds being singletons. This clonotype was sampled from a woman in her thirties in good health. The source material was memory CD4+ T cells sorted from blood. Subset denoted: CD45RA-negative fraction. The chain links TRBV7-2 to TRBJ2-3; no reliable D call. The DNA of the CDR3 is TGTGCCAGCAGCTTAGTGGCCCTTGTCTCGGATACGCAGTATTTT. This codes for CASSLVALVSDTQYF.